This entry concerns a single TCR beta chain. Its antigen is not identified. The repertoire was sequenced with immunoSEQ multiplex PCR; TCRdb's copy has only in-frame clones and lacks some. The sample lists about 480,000 clones, approximately 88% occurring once. These data belong to a study of Ad26.COV2.S vaccination and SARS-CoV-2 variants. At the level of the study: Donor got 5x10^10 or 1x10^11 viral particles of Ad26.COV2.S.

Overall study results and limits: Higher spike-specific TCR breadth was found in vaccine recipients than in placebo recipients. An underestimation of total T cell responses may have resulted from the TCR breadth and depth analyses.

Unmatched junction bases numbered 8, after V lost 2 bases and J lost 8 bases. CDR3 size: 15 residues. Germline-derived CDR1 and CDR2 are MNHEY and SVGAGI. Treatment denoted: around 19 received Ad26.COV2.S at low or high dose, single or two shots; a few received placebo; per-sample allocation not given. Collection of samples fell on day 63 after the first vaccine or placebo injection. This sequence was found in a person aged 18-65 years who received the Ad26.COV2.S COVID-19 vaccine or a placebo. The chain has TRBV6-5 and TRBJ1-4; 7 bases line up with TRBD1. Sequenced material: peripheral blood, taken in a trial of Ad26.COV2.S vaccine versus placebo. The chain's CDR3 is CASSYIRQGGEKLFF. CDR3 bases: TGTGCCAGCAGTTACATTCGGCAGGGGGGAGAAAAACTGTTTTTT.